This T cell receptor (beta chain) is drawn from a study of blood T cell repertoires in COVID-19. Trimming removed 6 bases at V and 1 base at J, with 9 bases between. This CDR3 has 13 amino acids. The germline CDR1 and CDR2 sequences are ENHRY and SYGVKD. This table comes from immunoSEQ multiplex PCR, and its TCRdb copy is limited to in-frame clones, with some not included. In the table there are roughly 200,000 clones, approximately 80% of which are singletons. This chain uses TRBV10-3 with TRBJ1-1, with a weak D call TRBD1 (6 bases). The sample taken for sequencing was peripheral blood. The sequence was collected from a human donor in a cohort sampled during active COVID-19. The CDR3 nucleotides are TGTGCCATCAGCGAACAGGGGAACACTGAAGCTTTCTTT. Its protein product is CAISEQGNTEAFF.